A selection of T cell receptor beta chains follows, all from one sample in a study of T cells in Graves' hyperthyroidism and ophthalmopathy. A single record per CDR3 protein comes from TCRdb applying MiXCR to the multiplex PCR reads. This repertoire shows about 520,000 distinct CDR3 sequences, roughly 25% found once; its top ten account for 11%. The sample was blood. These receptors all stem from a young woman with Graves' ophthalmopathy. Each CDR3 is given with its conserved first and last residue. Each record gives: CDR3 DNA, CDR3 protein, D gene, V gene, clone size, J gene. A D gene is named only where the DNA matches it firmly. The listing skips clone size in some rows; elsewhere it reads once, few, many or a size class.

TGTGCCTTGGACCGACGTGGTCAGCCCCAGCATTTT CALDRRGQPQHF NA TRBV30 NA TRBJ1-5
TGTGCCAGCAGTTTAACCCGACTAGCGGGAGGGCTTAACACCGGGGAGCTGTTTTTT CASSLTRLAGGLNTGELFF TRBD2 TRBV12-3/TRBV12-4 NA TRBJ2-2
TGTGCCAGCAGTTTGAGTGGGGCAAGAGCCTACGAGCAGTACTTC CASSLSGARAYEQYF NA TRBV28 many TRBJ2-7
TGTGCCAGCAGCCCCCGATTGGGACAGCCCCAAGAGACCCAGTACTTC CASSPRLGQPQETQYF TRBD1 TRBV9 NA TRBJ2-5
TGCGCCAGCAGCCACAGAATAATGAGAGGACGGACGGACACTGAAGCTTTCTTT CASSHRIMRGRTDTEAFF NA TRBV4-1 few TRBJ1-1
TGCGCCAGCAGCCAAGGGCCGGGGCCCCGGACCCAGTACTTC CASSQGPGPRTQYF NA TRBV4-1 few TRBJ2-5
TGTGCCAGCAGTGGACGGTTCTATGGCTACACCTTC CASSGRFYGYTF NA TRBV2 many TRBJ1-2
TGTGCCAGCAGCCCTGGGACAGAGGGAAGTGGCTACACCTTC CASSPGTEGSGYTF TRBD1 TRBV7-6 many TRBJ1-2
TGCGCCAGCAGCCAAGATCTTGCTCAGGCTTTCTTT CASSQDLAQAFF NA TRBV4-1 many TRBJ1-1
TGTGCCAGCAGTTACGAACAGGGGAACTATGGCTACACCTTC CASSYEQGNYGYTF TRBD1 TRBV6-5 many TRBJ1-2
TGCGCCAGCAGCTTAGGACAGGAGAATCAGCCCCAGCATTTT CASSLGQENQPQHF TRBD1 TRBV5-1 many TRBJ1-5
TGTGCCACCAGCAGAGGGACTAGCGGGAGCAATGAGCAGTTCTTC CATSRGTSGSNEQFF TRBD2 TRBV15 NA TRBJ2-1
TGTGCCAGCAGTGAAAGGAGGCCCCAGCATTTT CASSERRPQHF NA TRBV6-1 NA TRBJ1-5
TGTGCCAGCAGTACTGGACAGCTGAACACTGAAGCTTTCTTT CASSTGQLNTEAFF NA TRBV6-5 many TRBJ1-1
TGTGCCAGCAGTCTTAGCGGGGGTATAAACGAGCAGTACTTC CASSLSGGINEQYF TRBD2 TRBV6-1 many TRBJ2-7
TGCGCCAGCAGCCAAGATCGGCCAGCTTCATACGAGCAGTACTTC CASSQDRPASYEQYF NA TRBV4-3 many TRBJ2-7
TGTGCCAGCAGTCCCGAACTACAGGGACGGGAGACCCAGTACTTC CASSPELQGRETQYF NA TRBV12-3/TRBV12-4 NA TRBJ2-5
TGTGCCTGGAGTATGGTCGAGGAGAGCACCGGGGAGCTGTTTTTT CAWSMVEESTGELFF NA TRBV30 NA TRBJ2-2
TGTGCCAGCAGTACTGCAAGAGAGCTGTTTTTT CASSTARELFF NA TRBV2 NA TRBJ2-2
TGTGCCAGCAGTGAAGTGTTCCGGGACAGGACCTACGAGCAGTACTTC CASSEVFRDRTYEQYF TRBD1 TRBV6-1 NA TRBJ2-7
TGTGCCAGCAGTAAGCGGTTGGGGGTTTCGATCTACGAGCAGTACTTC CASSKRLGVSIYEQYF NA TRBV6-1 many TRBJ2-7
TGTGCCAGCAGTTCCCCCGTTACCGGGGAGCTGTTTTTT CASSSPVTGELFF NA TRBV28 many TRBJ2-2
TGCGCCAGCAGCTTGTATGCTAGCGGGGGAGAAGAGACCCAGTACTTC CASSLYASGGEETQYF TRBD2 TRBV5-1 many TRBJ2-5
TGTGCCAGCAGTTCAACAGAGCTCTTAAACTATGGCTACACCTTC CASSSTELLNYGYTF NA TRBV28 many TRBJ1-2
TGTGCCAGCAGCCCAGGGGGTTGGGGCTATGGCTACACCTTC CASSPGGWGYGYTF TRBD1 TRBV6-1 NA TRBJ1-2
TGCAGCGCGGGGCGGACAGGGGGCTATGGCTACACCTTC CSAGRTGGYGYTF TRBD1 TRBV29-1 once TRBJ1-2
TGTGCCAGCAGTATTAGATCGGCTAGCGGGGCCTGGAGCACCGGGGAGCTGTTTTTT CASSIRSASGAWSTGELFF TRBD2 TRBV11-2 many TRBJ2-2
TGTGCCAGCAGGATAGGGCTAACTGAAGCTTTCTTT CASRIGLTEAFF NA TRBV28 NA TRBJ1-1
TGTGCCAGCAGTTTACAGGGTTGGGTCAAAGCTTTCTTT CASSLQGWVKAFF NA TRBV7-9 many TRBJ1-1
TGCGCCAGCAGCTTGAGTCAGGACTTCTATGGCTACACCTTC CASSLSQDFYGYTF NA TRBV5-1 many TRBJ1-2
TGTGCCAGCAGGGGGACCCGTCGGACCCAGTACTTC CASRGTRRTQYF NA TRBV28 few TRBJ2-5
TGTGCCACCAGTGATTTGCCGAACAGGGATGGAGAGACCCAGTACTTC CATSDLPNRDGETQYF NA TRBV24-1 many TRBJ2-5
TGTGCCAACACCTTGGTCACAGACTACGAGCAGTACTTC CANTLVTDYEQYF NA TRBV27 NA TRBJ2-7
TGCAGTGCTAGAGTTCGGGGCGTACGGGGGCTACAAGAGACCCAGTACTTC CSARVRGVRGLQETQYF NA TRBV20-1 NA TRBJ2-5
TGTGCCAGCAGCTTAGTAGCGAGGTACGAGCAGTACTTC CASSLVARYEQYF NA TRBV7-2 NA TRBJ2-7
TGCAGCGTTGAAGTAGCGGCCCCTGTGGAGACCCAGTACTTC CSVEVAAPVETQYF NA TRBV29-1 NA TRBJ2-5
TGTGCCAGCAGTCAGGACACCGCCTATGGCTACACCTTC CASSQDTAYGYTF NA TRBV12-3/TRBV12-4 NA TRBJ1-2
TGTGCCAGCAGCTTGGGCAGGGGAAGATCCGGGGCCAACGTCCTGACTTTC CASSLGRGRSGANVLTF NA TRBV11-1 many TRBJ2-6
TGTGCCACCAGGGACAGGGACTATGGCTACACCTTC CATRDRDYGYTF TRBD1 TRBV24-1 NA TRBJ1-2
TGTGCCAGCAGTTTTGTGCTAGCGGGGGGCCAAGAGACCCAGTACTTC CASSFVLAGGQETQYF TRBD2 TRBV12-3/TRBV12-4 many TRBJ2-5
TGCAGTGCTATCGGGGGGTACTACAATCAGCCCCAGCATTTT CSAIGGYYNQPQHF NA TRBV20-1 NA TRBJ1-5
TGTGCCAGCAGCCAAGATCCGGGGGGCGCGGAGGTAGAGACCCAGTACTTC CASSQDPGGAEVETQYF NA TRBV3-1 many TRBJ2-5
TGTGCCACCCCGAGGGGCACTGAAGCTTTCTTT CATPRGTEAFF NA TRBV19 many TRBJ1-1
TGCGCCAGCAGCTTAACTACGACCCATGCGAACACCGGGGAGCTGTTGTTT CASSLTTTHANTGELLF NA TRBV5-1 NA TRBJ2-2
TGTGCCAGCAGCACCAGACACCTCCAAGAGACCCAGTACTTC CASSTRHLQETQYF NA TRBV11-3 many TRBJ2-5
TGTGCCAGTAGAAGACAGGGAAGGTTGGATCAGCCCCAGCATTTT CASRRQGRLDQPQHF TRBD1 TRBV19 many TRBJ1-5
TGTGCCAGCAGCTCCATAGCGGGAGGGAGCTACGGAAAAGAGACCCAGTACTTC CASSSIAGGSYGKETQYF TRBD2 TRBV12-3/TRBV12-4 NA TRBJ2-5
TGTGCCAGCAGTGCTAAGGCGACGGGCGAGCAGTACTTC CASSAKATGEQYF NA TRBV6-1 NA TRBJ2-7
TGTGCCAGCTCACCGCTAGCGGAAGAGACCCAGTACTTC CASSPLAEETQYF TRBD2 TRBV18 many TRBJ2-5
TGTGCCAGCATAAGGCAGGGCGCTACCAGAAACCTGAACACTGAAGCTTTCTTT CASIRQGATRNLNTEAFF NA TRBV2 NA TRBJ1-1
TGCAGTGCTCTTATCGTTTGGGAGAACACTGAAGCTTTCTTT CSALIVWENTEAFF NA TRBV20-1 many TRBJ1-1
TGTGCCAGCAGTTACCCGGGACAGACCTACGAGCAGTACTTC CASSYPGQTYEQYF TRBD1 TRBV6-5 NA TRBJ2-7
TGTGCCAGCATCCTTGGGGGCCCGGGCACTGAAGCTTTCTTT CASILGGPGTEAFF NA TRBV12-3/TRBV12-4 few TRBJ1-1
TGTGCCAGCAGCTCTGAGACAGGGGCCTACGAGCAGTACTTC CASSSETGAYEQYF TRBD1 TRBV7-9 NA TRBJ2-7
TGTGCCAGCAGTCGGCGCTATAGCAATCAGCCCCAGCATTTT CASSRRYSNQPQHF NA TRBV27 many TRBJ1-5